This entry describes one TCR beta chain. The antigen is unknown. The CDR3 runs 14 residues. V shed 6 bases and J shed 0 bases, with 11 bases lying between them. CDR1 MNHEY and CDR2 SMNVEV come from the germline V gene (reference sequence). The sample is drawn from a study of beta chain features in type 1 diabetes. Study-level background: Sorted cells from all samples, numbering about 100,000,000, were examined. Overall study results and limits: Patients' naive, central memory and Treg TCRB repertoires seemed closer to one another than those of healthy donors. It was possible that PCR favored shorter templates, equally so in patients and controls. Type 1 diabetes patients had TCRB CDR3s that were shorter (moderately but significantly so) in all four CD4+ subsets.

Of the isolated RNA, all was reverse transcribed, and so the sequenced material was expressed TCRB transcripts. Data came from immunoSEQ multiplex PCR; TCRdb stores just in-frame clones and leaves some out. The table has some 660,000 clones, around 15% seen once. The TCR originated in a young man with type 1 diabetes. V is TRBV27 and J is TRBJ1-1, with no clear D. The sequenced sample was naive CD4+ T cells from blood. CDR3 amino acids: CASRLSGLNTEAFF. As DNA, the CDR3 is TGTGCCAGCAGACTATCGGGGTTGAACACTGAAGCTTTCTTT.